This T cell receptor (beta chain) emerged from a study of shared clonotypes between healthy human individuals. Study in general: Aged between 18 and 49, the donors were a couple of women and a few men.

The germline V gene encodes CDR1 MNHEY and CDR2 SVGAGI. The V gene end was trimmed by 8 bases and the J gene end by 5 bases; junction bases not matched to a gene: 9. This CDR3 region has 15 residues. Naive CD8 cells lacked CD45RO and underwent positive selection for CCR7, leaving out terminally differentiated effector memory CD45RA+ cells. Running of the assay took place at deep level. The method was immunoSEQ multiplex PCR; TCRdb's version includes in-frame clones alone and lacks a portion of them. The sample lists about 2.1 million clones; about 94% were seen once. This chain uses TRBV6-5 with TRBJ2-1; TRBD2 matches at 10 bases. Specimen: naive CD8+ T cells from PBMCs. This receptor was obtained from a man between 18 and 29 years old in good health. Some clones in this sample may be carry-over from other donors' samples. The DNA for the CDR3 is TGTGCCAGCGCCCCGGGACTAGCGATACACAATGAGCAGTTCTTC. Translating gives CASAPGLAIHNEQFF.